This T cell receptor (beta chain) is drawn from a study of blood T cell repertoires in COVID-19. Study summary: PBMCs, B-cell-depleted T cells, or T cells provided the cDNA or gDNA that made up the material.

Seattle's cohort entered during active infection and was followed longitudinally. About this clone: This sample also contains other DNA sequences that code for the same CDR3.

Generated by immunoSEQ multiplex PCR, the TCRdb table keeps only in-frame clones and is missing some. Of roughly 150,000 clones in the sample, about 87% are singletons; the top ten hold 10% to 13%. The receptor was derived from a woman aged 70-85 years with COVID-19, enrolled during active disease. Sample: peripheral blood.

This chain's CDR3 is CASSPGQGWDEQYF. The CDR3 DNA is TGCGCCAGCAGCCCTGGACAGGGGTGGGACGAGCAGTACTTC. The chain employs TRBV5-1 and TRBJ2-7; TRBD1 matches at 9 bases. Germline values: CDR1 SGHRS, CDR2 YFSETQ. The CDR3 is made up of 14 amino acids. Trimming removed 4 bases from V and 5 bases from J; junction bases left unmatched: 7.